This T cell receptor beta chain comes out of a study of follicular helper T cells after annual influenza vaccination. Study information: For some subjects, blood spans the 2013-2014, 2014-2015 and 2015-2016 annual vaccinations. Study findings and constraints: Each annual vaccination recalled recurring oligoclonal ICOS+CD38+ cTfh clonotypes. Day 7 ICOS+CD38+ clones were most often found later in ICOS-CD38- cTfh cells.

Method: immunoSEQ multiplex PCR; TCRdb's copy keeps in-frame clones and lacks some. The table shows more than 10,000 clones, with over 65% occurring only once. Worth noting for this clone: Antigen specificity is unknown.

Indicated time point: 2014-2015 season, pre-vaccination. The CDR3 covers 14 residues. The germline CDR1 and CDR2 sequences are SGDLS and YYNGEE. Trimming cost V 0 bases and J 2 bases, with 8 bases left between them. This sequence originates from an adult who received the influenza vaccine. This material consisted of CXCR5- memory CD4+ T cells sorted from blood, taken on the day of influenza vaccination. The rearrangement joins TRBV9 to TRBJ1-2; no definite D call. CDR3 region: CASSVGTLNYGYTF. DNA for the CDR3: TGTGCCAGCAGCGTAGGCACCCTCAACTATGGCTACACCTTC.